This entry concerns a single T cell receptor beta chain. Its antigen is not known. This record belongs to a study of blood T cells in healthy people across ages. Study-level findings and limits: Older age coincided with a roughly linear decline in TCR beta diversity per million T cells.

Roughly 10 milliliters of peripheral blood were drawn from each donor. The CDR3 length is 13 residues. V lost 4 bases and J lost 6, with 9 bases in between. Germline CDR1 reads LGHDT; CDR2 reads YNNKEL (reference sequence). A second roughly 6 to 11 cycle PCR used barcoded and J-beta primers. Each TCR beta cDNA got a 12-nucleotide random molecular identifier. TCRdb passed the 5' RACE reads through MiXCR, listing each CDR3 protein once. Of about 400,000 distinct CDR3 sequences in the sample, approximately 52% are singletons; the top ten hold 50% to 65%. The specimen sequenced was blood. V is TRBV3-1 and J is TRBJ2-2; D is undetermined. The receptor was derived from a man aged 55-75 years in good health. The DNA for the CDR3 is TGTGCCAGCAGCCCTCCCGTCGCCGGGGAGCTGTTTTTT. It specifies CASSPPVAGELFF.